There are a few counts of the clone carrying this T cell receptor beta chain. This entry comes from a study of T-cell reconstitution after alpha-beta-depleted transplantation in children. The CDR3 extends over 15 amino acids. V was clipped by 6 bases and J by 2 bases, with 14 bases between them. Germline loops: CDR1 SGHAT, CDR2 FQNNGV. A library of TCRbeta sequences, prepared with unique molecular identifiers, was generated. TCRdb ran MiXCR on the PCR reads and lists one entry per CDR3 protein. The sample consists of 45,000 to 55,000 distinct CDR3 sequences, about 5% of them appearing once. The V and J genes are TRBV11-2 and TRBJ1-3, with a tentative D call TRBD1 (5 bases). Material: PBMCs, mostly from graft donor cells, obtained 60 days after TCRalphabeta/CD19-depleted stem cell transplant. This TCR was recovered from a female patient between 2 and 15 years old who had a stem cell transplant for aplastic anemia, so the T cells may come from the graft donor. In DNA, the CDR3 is TGTGCCAGCAGATCCTTCGGGGGAACTGGAAACACCATATATTTT. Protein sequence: CASRSFGGTGNTIYF.